These 24 T cell receptor beta chains came from one sample sequenced in a study of response to subunit inactivated influenza vaccine. Using its own MiXCR run on the RT-PCR reads, TCRdb lists one record per CDR3 protein. The sample lists 500,000 to 550,000 distinct CDR3 sequences, approximately 7.2% occurring once. The sequences come from PBMCs from blood, collected around 25 months after vaccination. Every receptor here comes from a man aged 50-75 years who received an inactivated influenza vaccine.

This clonotype was seen ten or more times. This sequence joins TRBV20-1 and TRBJ2-5, with 7 bases aligning to TRBD1. Germline V gene sequence: CDR1 DFQATT, CDR2 SNEGSKA (reference sequence). V lost 4 bases to trimming and J lost 4 bases; unmatched junction nucleotides: 12. The CDR3 contains 15 residues. The CDR3 is CSAKDREWYLETQYF. The CDR3 DNA is TGCAGTGCTAAAGACAGGGAATGGTATCTAGAGACCCAGTACTTC.

This chain links TRBV11-2 with TRBJ2-4, with 9 bases aligning to TRBD2. CDR3 length: 19 residues. CDR1 is SGHAT, CDR2 FQNNGV, per germline. V shed 2 bases, J shed 0 bases, and the junction held 11 bases outside the gene matches. For the CDR3, the DNA is TGTGCCAGCAGCTTACCAAGGGGTAGCGGGGGACTAGCCAAAAACATTCAGTACTTC. It yields the protein CASSLPRGSGGLAKNIQYF.

This clonotype was counted between two and nine times. This chain joins TRBV28 and TRBJ1-6; 7 positions match TRBD1. The CDR3 sequence is 14 residues long. Germline lookup yields CDR1 MDHEN and CDR2 SYDVKM. After removal of 6 bases from V and 6 bases from J, the junction contained 5 bases not matched to a gene. The CDR3 reads CASSLTGTNSPLHF. The CDR3 DNA sequence: TGTGCCAGCAGCTTGACAGGGACTAATTCACCCCTCCACTTT.

This clonotype was seen only a few times. The V gene is TRBV27, the J gene TRBJ2-7; 8 bases map to TRBD1. Unmatched junction bases numbered 6, after V lost 8 bases and J lost 3 bases. Germline V gene lookup returns CDR1 MNHEY and CDR2 SMNVEV (reference sequence). The length of the CDR3 is 13 residues. The CDR3 here is CASGTGRNYEQYF. DNA for the CDR3: TGTGCCAGCGGGACAGGACGGAACTACGAGCAGTACTTC.

This clonotype was observed at least ten times. The V call is TRBV7-8, the J call TRBJ2-5; D gene uncertain. Trimming stripped 5 bases from V and 0 bases from J, with 7 bases between. Germline V gene data show CDR1 as SGHVS and CDR2 as FQNEAQ. This CDR3 is 13 amino acids long. In DNA, the CDR3 is TGTGCCAGCAGCCAATCCAACCAAGAGACCCAGTACTTC. Protein product: CASSQSNQETQYF.

This clonotype appeared many times. The chain recombines TRBV5-1 with TRBJ2-1; D may be TRBD1 (6 bases). V was cut by 2 bases and J by 9 bases, with 15 bases left in between. CDR1 is SGHRS and CDR2 is YFSETQ in the germline V gene. This CDR3 is 14 amino acids long. CDR3 residues: CASSLRWDTSEQFF. The CDR3 region has the DNA TGCGCCAGCAGCTTACGGTGGGACACTAGTGAGCAGTTCTTC. The full variable domain, rest sourced from reference TRBV5-1 and TRBJ2-1, is KAGVTQTPRYLIKTRGQQVTLSCSPISGHRSVSWYQQTPGQGLQFLFEYFSETQRNKGNFPGRFSGRQFSNSRSEMNVSTLELGDSALYLCASSLRWDTSEQFFGPGTRLTVL.

This clonotype was observed at least ten times. The rearrangement uses TRBV29-1 and TRBJ1-4; D is unresolved. The ends were cut back, 6 bases at V and 4 bases at J, with 12 bases in the middle. This CDR3 comprises 13 residues. Germline CDR1 reads SQVTM; CDR2 reads ANQGSEA. The CDR3: CSVGDTFNEKLFF. The CDR3 DNA follows: TGCAGCGTGGGAGACACTTTTAATGAAAAACTGTTTTTT.

This clonotype was seen many times. The chain joins TRBV3-1 to TRBJ2-2; TRBD2 is a possible D gene (7 bases). The CDR3 contains 15 residues. V lost 4 bases to trimming and J lost 5 bases, with 14 bases between them. CDR1 LGHDT and CDR2 YNNKEL come from the germline V gene (reference sequence). CDR3 sequence: CASSPGGRRTGELFF. CDR3 coding DNA: TGTGCCAGCAGCCCCGGGGGGCGTCGGACCGGGGAGCTGTTTTTT.

This clonotype was picked up many times. This chain connects TRBV27 to TRBJ2-1; 8 nucleotides agree with TRBD2. This CDR3 has 15 residues. Germline V gene lookup returns CDR1 MNHEY and CDR2 SMNVEV (reference sequence). The J segment lost 9 bases and the V segment lost 2 bases, leaving 9 bases of the junction unmatched. The CDR3 DNA is TGTGCCAGCAGTTTAAAAGGCGGGGGGACCCCTGAGCAGTTCTTC. It yields the protein CASSLKGGGTPEQFF.

This chain uses TRBV11-1 with TRBJ2-7; TRBD2 matches at 13 bases. Per the germline V gene, CDR1 is SGHAT and CDR2 is FQDESV (reference sequence). With V trimmed by 4 bases and J by 7 bases, 19 bases remained unmatched. The CDR3 runs 19 residues. The CDR3 bases are TGTGCCAGCAGCTCCTCACGGCGGACTAGCGGGAGATTCACAGGGGAGCAGTACTTC. This sequence encodes CASSSSRRTSGRFTGEQYF.

The sample holds many counts of this clonotype. V is TRBV4-2 and J is TRBJ1-1, with a possible D match to TRBD1 (6 bases). This CDR3 has 15 residues. CDR1 is LGHNA and CDR2 is YNFKEQ in the germline V gene. V was trimmed by 0 bases and J by 9 bases, leaving 17 bases between them. The CDR3 region is CASSQDTGAREKAFF. CDR3 DNA: TGTGCCAGCAGCCAAGATACGGGGGCGAGGGAAAAAGCTTTCTTT.

This clonotype was observed a handful of times. V is TRBV30 and J is TRBJ2-1; TRBD2 matches 7 bases. This CDR3 is built from 14 residues. V shed 4 bases and J 7 bases; nucleotides not matched to a gene: 10. CDR1 and CDR2 (germline): GTSNPN, SVGIG (reference sequence). The CDR3 loop reads CAWKVAGLLNEQFF. CDR3 sequence (DNA): TGTGCCTGGAAGGTAGCGGGCCTTTTGAATGAGCAGTTCTTC.

This clonotype was recorded at least ten times. The chain couples TRBV6-2 or TRBV6-3 to TRBJ2-1; TRBD2 aligns across 10 bases. This CDR3 is 15 amino acids long. The germline gives CDR1 MNHEY, CDR2 SVGEGT. V lost 2 bases, J lost 7 bases, and 5 bases stayed unmatched. In DNA form, the CDR3 reads TGTGCCAGCAGTTACCCGGCTAGCGGGAGAAATGAGCAGTTCTTC. Its translation is CASSYPASGRNEQFF.

This clonotype was picked up a small number of times. The chain recombines TRBV28 with TRBJ2-7; the match to TRBD1 covers 7 bases. The CDR3 covers 14 residues. The V and J ends lost 3 bases and 7 bases, in that order; junction bases with no gene match: 9. Germline V gives CDR1 MDHEN, CDR2 SYDVKM. The DNA of the CDR3 is TGTGCCAGCAGTTTTATAGACAGGGTTTCGGAGCAGTACTTC. It yields the protein CASSFIDRVSEQYF. Variable domain in full (rest from reference TRBV28 and TRBJ2-7): DVKVTQSSRYLVKRTGEKVFLECVQDMDHENMFWYRQDPGLGLRLIYFSYDVKMKEKGDIPEGYSVSREKKERFSLILESASTNQTSMYLCASSFIDRVSEQYFGPGTRLTVT.

In its sample, this clonotype was seen many times. This chain joins TRBV5-1 and TRBJ2-3; 10 nucleotides match TRBD2. V trimming: 1 base; J trimming: 2 bases; junction bases outside the gene matches: 4. The germline V gene encodes CDR1 SGHRS and CDR2 YFSETQ. This CDR3 region has 16 residues. This CDR3 is CASSLQGLADTDTQYF. The CDR3 region has the DNA TGCGCCAGCAGCTTGCAAGGACTAGCGGACACAGATACGCAGTATTTT.

This clonotype was recorded a few times. The chain joins TRBV7-9 to TRBJ1-5; tentative D call: TRBD1 (6 bases). Germline CDR1 reads SEHNR; CDR2 reads FQNEAQ (reference sequence). This CDR3 spans 15 amino acids. V lost 1 base, J lost 3 bases, and 10 bases lay in between. This chain's CDR3 is CASSLGDTDNQPQHF. Written as DNA, the CDR3 is TGTGCCAGCAGCTTAGGGGACACAGACAATCAGCCCCAGCATTTT.

This clonotype was detected many times. V is TRBV5-6 and J is TRBJ2-1, with TRBD2 matching 7 bases. V was clipped by 0 bases and J by 7 bases; unmatched bases: 4. This CDR3 spans 14 amino acids. Germline CDR1 reads SGHDT; CDR2 reads YYEEEE. The CDR3, as DNA: TGTGCCAGCAGCTTGGTGGGACTATCAAATGAGCAGTTCTTC. As protein: CASSLVGLSNEQFF.

This clonotype appeared a few times. The CDR3 coding sequence is TGTGCCAGCTCACCACCGATTCGACTAGCGGGGAGATCTGGCACAGATACGCAGTATTTT. This codes for CASSPPIRLAGRSGTDTQYF. The V gene is TRBV18, the J gene TRBJ2-3; 11 nucleotides agree with TRBD2. Trimming removed 0 bases from V and 1 base from J; junction bases left unmatched: 12. CDR3 length equals 20 residues. Germline-derived CDR1 and CDR2 are KGHSH and LQKENI.

For this clonotype: One base away lies a much larger clone, so this may be a sequencing read error. The chain employs TRBV20-1 and TRBJ2-1, with TRBD1 matching over 8 bases. V shed 5 bases and J 7 bases; nucleotides not matched to a gene: 10. Germline CDR1 DFQATT, CDR2 SNEGSKA (reference sequence). There are 14 residues in the CDR3. The CDR3 reads CSAYGRGPGNEQFF. Here the CDR3 DNA reads TGCAGTGCTTATGGCAGGGGGCCAGGGAATGAGCAGTTCTTC.

This clonotype was detected ten times or more. The chain employs TRBV5-1 and TRBJ2-7; D remains unclear. This CDR3 comprises 13 residues. Germline V lookup: CDR1 SGHRS, CDR2 YFSETQ. Trimming removed 1 base from V and 2 bases from J, with 7 bases in between. This chain's CDR3 is CASSLLGTYEQYF. The CDR3 DNA sequence: TGCGCCAGCAGCTTGTTGGGGACCTACGAGCAGTACTTC.

The sample holds many counts of this clonotype. J is TRBJ2-4 and V is TRBV20-1; D remains unclear. The length of the CDR3 is 12 residues. CDR1 is DFQATT, CDR2 SNEGSKA, per germline (reference sequence). V was trimmed by 6 bases and J by 1 base, leaving 7 bases between them. Written as DNA, the CDR3 is TGCAGTGCCGACGTCGCCAAAAACATTCAGTACTTC. Translated, it gives CSADVAKNIQYF.

This clonotype was seen at least ten times. The rearrangement uses TRBV29-1 and TRBJ2-1; no firm D call. This CDR3 region has 13 residues. From germline, CDR1 is SQVTM and CDR2 ANQGSEA. V dropped 2 bases and J dropped 4 bases, with 9 bases sitting between them. The CDR3 loop is CSVERARYNEQFF. The CDR3 bases are TGCAGCGTTGAACGGGCCCGTTACAATGAGCAGTTCTTC.

There are many counts of this clonotype. The chain links TRBV12-3 or TRBV12-4 to TRBJ2-3, with 10 nucleotides matching TRBD1. V dropped 4 bases and J dropped 4; count of bases not matched to a gene: 5. CDR3 size: 15 residues. CDR3 DNA sequence: TGTGCCAGCAGTTACCGACAGGGGGCCGCAGATACGCAGTATTTT. It is translated as CASSYRQGAADTQYF.

This clonotype appeared many times. The rearrangement joins TRBV20-1 to TRBJ2-5; 7 nucleotides line up with TRBD2. Germline-derived CDR1 and CDR2 are DFQATT and SNEGSKA (reference sequence). V shed 0 bases, J shed 2 bases, and the junction held 6 bases outside the gene matches. The CDR3 totals 15 residues. DNA for the CDR3: TGCAGTGCTAGAGATATGCGGGAGACTCAAGAGACCCAGTACTTC. Residues: CSARDMRETQETQYF.